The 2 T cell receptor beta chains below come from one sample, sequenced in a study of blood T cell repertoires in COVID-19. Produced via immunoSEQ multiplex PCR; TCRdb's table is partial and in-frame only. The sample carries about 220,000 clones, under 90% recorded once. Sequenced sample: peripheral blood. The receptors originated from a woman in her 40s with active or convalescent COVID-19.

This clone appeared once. CDR3 nucleotides: TGTGCCAGTGACAGGGACCAAAACACTGAAGCTTTCTTT. Residues: CASDRDQNTEAFF. The V and J genes are TRBV2 and TRBJ1-1; TRBD1 aligns across 7 bases. Germline V gene data show CDR1 as SNHLY and CDR2 as FYNNEI. The CDR3 is 13 amino acids. V was clipped by 9 bases and J by 2 bases; unmatched bases: 6.

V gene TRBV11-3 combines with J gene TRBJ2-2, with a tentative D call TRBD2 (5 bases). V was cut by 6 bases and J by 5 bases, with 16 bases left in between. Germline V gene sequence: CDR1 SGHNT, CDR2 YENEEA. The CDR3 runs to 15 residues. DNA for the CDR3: TGTGCCAGCAGACCCAGTCGGGTAGCGACCGGGGAGCTGTTTTTT. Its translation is CASRPSRVATGELFF. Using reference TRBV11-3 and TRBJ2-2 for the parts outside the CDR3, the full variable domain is EAGVVQSPRYKIIEKKQPVAFWCNPISGHNTLYWYLQNLGQGPELLIRYENEEAVDDSQLPKDRFSAERLKGVDSTLKIQPAELGDSAVYLCASRPSRVATGELFFGEGSRLTVL.